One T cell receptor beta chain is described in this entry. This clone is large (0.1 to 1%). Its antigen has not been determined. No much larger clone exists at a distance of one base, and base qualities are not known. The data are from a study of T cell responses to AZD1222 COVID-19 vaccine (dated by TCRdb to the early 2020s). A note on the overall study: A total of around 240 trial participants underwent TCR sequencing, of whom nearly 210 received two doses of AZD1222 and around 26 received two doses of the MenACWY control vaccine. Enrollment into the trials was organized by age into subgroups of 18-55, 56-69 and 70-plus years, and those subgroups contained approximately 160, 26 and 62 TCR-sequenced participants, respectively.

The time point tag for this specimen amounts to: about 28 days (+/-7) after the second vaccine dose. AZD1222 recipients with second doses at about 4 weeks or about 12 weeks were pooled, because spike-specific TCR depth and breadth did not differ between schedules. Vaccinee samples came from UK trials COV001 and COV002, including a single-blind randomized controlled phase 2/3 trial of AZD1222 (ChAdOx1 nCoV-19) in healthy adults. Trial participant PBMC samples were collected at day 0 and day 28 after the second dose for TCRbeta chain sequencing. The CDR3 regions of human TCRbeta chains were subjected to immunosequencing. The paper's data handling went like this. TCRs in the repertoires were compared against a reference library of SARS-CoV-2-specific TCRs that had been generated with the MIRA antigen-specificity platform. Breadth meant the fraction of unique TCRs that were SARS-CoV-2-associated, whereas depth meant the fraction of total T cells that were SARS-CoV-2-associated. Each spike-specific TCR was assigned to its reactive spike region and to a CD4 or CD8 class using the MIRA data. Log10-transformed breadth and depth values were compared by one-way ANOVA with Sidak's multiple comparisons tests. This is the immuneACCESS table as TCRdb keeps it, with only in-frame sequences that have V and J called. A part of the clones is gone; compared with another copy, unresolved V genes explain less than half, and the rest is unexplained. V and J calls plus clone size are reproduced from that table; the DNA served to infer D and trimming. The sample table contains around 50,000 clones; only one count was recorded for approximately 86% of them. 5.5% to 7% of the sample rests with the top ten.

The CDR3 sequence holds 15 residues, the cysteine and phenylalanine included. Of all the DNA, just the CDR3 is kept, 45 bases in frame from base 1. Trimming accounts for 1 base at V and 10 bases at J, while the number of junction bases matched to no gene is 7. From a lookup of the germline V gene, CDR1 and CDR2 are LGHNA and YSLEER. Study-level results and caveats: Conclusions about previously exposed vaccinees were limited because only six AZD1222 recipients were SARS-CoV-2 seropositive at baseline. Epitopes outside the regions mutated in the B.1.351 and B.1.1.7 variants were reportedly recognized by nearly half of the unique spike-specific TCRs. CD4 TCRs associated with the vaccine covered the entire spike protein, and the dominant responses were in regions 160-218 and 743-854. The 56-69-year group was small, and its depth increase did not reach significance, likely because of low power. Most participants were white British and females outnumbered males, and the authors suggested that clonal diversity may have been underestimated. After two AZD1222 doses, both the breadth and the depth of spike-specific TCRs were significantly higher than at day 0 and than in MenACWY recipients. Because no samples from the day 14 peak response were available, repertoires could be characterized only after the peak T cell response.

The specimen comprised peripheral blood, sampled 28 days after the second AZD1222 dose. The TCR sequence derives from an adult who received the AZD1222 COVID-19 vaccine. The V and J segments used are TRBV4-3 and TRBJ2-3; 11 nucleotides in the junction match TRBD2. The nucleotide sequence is TGCGCCAGCAGCCAAGGGGATAGCGGGAGGGTCCCGCAGTATTTT. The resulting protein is CASSQGDSGRVPQYF.